This entry concerns a single TCR beta chain. Germline CDR1 reads DFQATT; CDR2 reads SNEGSKA (reference sequence). The CDR3 length is 13 residues. Deletions cut 6 bases from V and 0 bases from J, with 11 bases between. A universal primer site was added by template switching, and unique molecular identifiers were carried by the cDNA. One entry per CDR3 protein results from TCRdb running MiXCR on the 5' RACE reads. The table has some 900,000 distinct CDR3 sequences, 12% seen once; the top ten hold around 1.6%. This entry comes from a study of identical twins. These records were also assigned to another study, of yellow fever vaccine responses in identical twins. That investigation notes: Twins reportedly had a vaccine T cell response that seemed partly convergent, partly personalized.

V gene TRBV20-1 combines with J gene TRBJ1-1; D might be TRBD1 (5 bases). The receptor's source is a woman between 18 and 29 years old in good health. Input material: PBMCs. CDR3 nucleotide sequence: TGCAGTGCCCTGGGGCAGATGAACACTGAAGCTTTCTTT. Protein product: CSALGQMNTEAFF.